Below are 23 T cell receptor beta chains sequenced from a single sample in a study of molecular identifiers for immune sequencing clone quantification. Each CDR3 protein is one row after TCRdb ran MiXCR on the PCR reads. The repertoire has about 630,000 distinct CDR3 sequences, roughly 25% of them found once; the top ten carry around 0.78%. Sequences were obtained from naive CD8+ T cells from blood, with Jurkat cell RNA spiked in. Documented subset: FACS-sorted CD8+CD4-CCR7+CD45RA+ naive T cells. The receptors derive from a human donor in good health. Some libraries in this study had Jurkat cell RNA spiked in.

Remarks on this clonotype: A much larger clone differs from this one at a single base, so this may be a read error. The chain links TRBV11-2 to TRBJ2-1; D remains ambiguous. Germline CDR1 SGHAT, CDR2 FQNNGV. The CDR3 covers 14 residues. CDR3: CASSLGGPADEQLF. The CDR3 bases are TGTGCCAGCAGCTTAGGAGGACCCGCGGATGAGCAGCTCTTC.

The chain employs TRBV9 and TRBJ1-4; 7 nucleotides align to TRBD1. The CDR3 runs 17 residues. V gave up 5 bases and J gave up 5 bases; unmatched junction bases: 15. The V gene's germline CDR1 is SGDLS and CDR2 YYNGEE. The CDR3 nucleotides are TGTGCCAGCAGACTCGGACAGGCGGGGGGAAAGAATGAAAAACTGTTTTTT. This encodes CASRLGQAGGKNEKLFF. The full variable domain, rest sourced from reference TRBV9 and TRBJ1-4, is DSGVTQTPKHLITATGQRVTLRCSPRSGDLSVYWYQQSLDQGLQFLIQYYNGEERAKGNILERFSAQQFPDLHSELNLSSLELGDSALYFCASRLGQAGGKNEKLFFGSGTQLSVL.

This clonotype was seen only a few times. A much larger clone is a single base away; this may be a read error. V gene TRBV4-1 combines with J gene TRBJ1-4; D not resolved. V lost 1 base to trimming and J lost 2 bases, with 8 bases between them. CDR3 size: 15 residues. Looked up from germline, CDR1 is MGHRA and CDR2 is YSYEKL. This chain's CDR3 is CASSQGPMTNEKLFF. The CDR3 DNA follows: TGCGCCAGCAGCCAAGGACCTATGACTAATGAAAAACTGTTTTTT.

A remark on this clonotype: A much larger clone is a single base away; this may be a read error. The rearrangement links TRBV30 to TRBJ2-3; 7 bases map to TRBD2. From germline, CDR1 is GTSNPN and CDR2 SVGIG (reference sequence). The V segment lost 2 bases and the J segment 0 bases; nucleotides outside the gene matches: 5. CDR3 length: 15 amino acids. This CDR3 reads CAWSIGGSSTDTQYF. In DNA form, the CDR3 reads TGTGCCTGGAGTATCGGCGGGAGTAGCACAGATACGCAGTATTTT.

About this clonotype: A much larger clone lies a single base off, so this may be a read error. The gene calls are TRBV28 and TRBJ2-5; D possibly corresponds to TRBD1 (6 bases). This CDR3 has 15 residues. Germline CDR1 is MDHEN and CDR2 is SYDVKM. Trimming cost V 7 bases and J 3 bases, with 18 bases left between them. The CDR3 region has the DNA TGTGCCAGCAATCCCAACAGGGTGGACGAAGAGACCCAGTACTTC. Protein: CASNPNRVDEETQYF.

In the case of this clonotype: A much more abundant neighbour one base away suggests this may be a read error. The chain links TRBV6-5 to TRBJ1-1; D possibly corresponds to TRBD1 (6 bases). CDR1 and CDR2 (germline): MNHEY, SVGAGI. The CDR3 length is 14 residues. Written as DNA, the CDR3 is TGTGCCAGCAGCGAAGTAGGACAGAACACTGGAGCTTTCTTT. As protein: CASSEVGQNTGAFF.

The table lists this clonotype with a few counts. V and J are TRBV11-1 and TRBJ2-7; D not certain. Trimming took off 3 bases at V and 2 bases at J, with 8 bases between the two ends. Germline CDR1 SGHAT, CDR2 FQDESV (reference sequence). CDR3 length equals 13 residues. The CDR3 sequence is CASSFSKTYEQYF. Written as DNA, the CDR3 is TGTGCCAGCAGCTTTAGTAAGACCTACGAGCAGTACTTC.

A remark on this clonotype: A read error is likely, as this CDR3 ends without the conserved phenylalanine or tryptophan. The chain uses TRBV12-3 or TRBV12-4 and TRBJ2-1; D ambiguous. The V end lost 4 bases, the J end lost 8 bases, and 9 bases lay between the germline ends. The CDR3 totals 12 residues. The CDR3 nucleotides are TGTGCCAGCAGTTACCAGTTCGATGAGCAGTTCCTC. Translating it yields CASSYQFDEQFL.

The rearrangement links TRBV7-6 to TRBJ2-1; 8 nucleotides match TRBD1. The germline V gene encodes CDR1 SGHVS and CDR2 FNYEAQ. The CDR3 has 13 amino acids. V trimming: 1 base; J trimming: 12 bases; junction bases outside the gene matches: 5. CDR3: CASSLDGTGLQFF. The CDR3 DNA reads as TGTGCCAGCAGCTTAGACGGGACAGGTTTGCAGTTCTTC.

This clonotype was seen at least ten times. The V gene is TRBV7-3, the J gene TRBJ2-7; 7 bases agree with TRBD2. Germline CDR1 and CDR2: SGHTA and FQGTGA. The CDR3 covers 14 residues. With V trimmed by 2 bases and J by 5 bases, 6 bases remained unmatched. CDR3 nucleotide sequence: TGTGCCAGCAGCTTAGGCCAGAGCGGGGACGAGCAGTACTTC. Its translation: CASSLGQSGDEQYF.

This clonotype was detected a few times. The V gene is TRBV20-1, the J gene TRBJ2-7; 7 bases agree with TRBD1. The germline gives CDR1 DFQATT, CDR2 SNEGSKA (reference sequence). The CDR3 runs 18 residues. The V segment lost 2 bases and the J segment 3 bases; nucleotides outside the gene matches: 19. CDR3 loop: CSARLIGGGQVLNYEQYF. DNA of the CDR3: TGCAGTGCTAGATTGATTGGGGGTGGACAGGTATTGAACTACGAGCAGTACTTC.

The chain recombines TRBV10-2 with TRBJ2-5; TRBD2 matches at 11 bases. CDR1 is WSHSY, CDR2 SAAADI, per germline. Germline trimming cut 6 bases from V and 2 bases from J; bases unmatched to any gene: 8. The CDR3 extends over 16 amino acids. The CDR3 nucleotides read TGCGCCAGCAGGGACAGAGTAGCGGGAGGGCAAGAGACCCAGTACTTC. It encodes CASRDRVAGGQETQYF.

CDR3 protein: CASSQHGTAITDTQYF. The CDR3 coding sequence is TGCGCCAGCAGCCAGCATGGGACAGCGATCACAGATACGCAGTATTTT. The chain employs TRBV4-3 and TRBJ2-3; 7 nucleotides match TRBD1. Germline CDR1 LGHNA, CDR2 YSLEER. The CDR3 runs to 16 residues. Trimming removed 3 bases from V and 2 bases from J; junction bases left unmatched: 8.

This clonotype was seen ten or more times. The rearrangement links TRBV29-1 to TRBJ1-1, with 8 bases matching TRBD1. CDR3 size: 13 residues. Trimming cost V 7 bases and J 0 bases; bases outside gene matches: 4. The germline gives CDR1 SQVTM, CDR2 ANQGSEA. The DNA for the CDR3 is TGCAGCGGGACAGGGCCGATGAACACTGAAGCTTTCTTT. Residues: CSGTGPMNTEAFF. Full variable domain (remainder filled in from reference TRBV29-1 and TRBJ1-1): SAVISQKPSRDICQRGTSLTIQCQVDSQVTMMFWYRQQPGQSLTLIATANQGSEATYESGFVIDKFPISRPNLTFSTLTVSNMSPEDSSIYLCSGTGPMNTEAFFGQGTRLTVV.

There are many counts of this clonotype. The chain is built from TRBV6-2 or TRBV6-3 and TRBJ2-3; TRBD1 or TRBD2 may be the D gene (5 bases each). The germline CDR1 and CDR2 sequences are MNHEY and SVGEGT. The CDR3 is 17 residues long. Between the trimmed V and J ends, which lost 4 bases and 1 base, there was a span of 18 bases. In DNA, the CDR3 is TGTGCCAGCAGTTCACCCCGTCGGGACGGAGGCACAGATACGCAGTATTTT. Protein: CASSSPRRDGGTDTQYF.

The table lists this clonotype with many counts. The gene calls are TRBV7-8 and TRBJ2-4; TRBD1 aligns across 11 bases. V lost 5 bases and J lost 0; bases outside the gene matches: 6. This CDR3 is built from 17 residues. The germline V gene has CDR1 SGHVS and CDR2 FQNEAQ. CDR3 sequence: CASSPGTGGIAKNIQYF. CDR3 DNA: TGTGCCAGCAGCCCCGGGACAGGGGGTATAGCCAAAAACATTCAGTACTTC.

This clonotype was seen at least ten times. This rearrangement joins TRBV23-1 to TRBJ1-5, with D perhaps matching TRBD1 (5 bases). TRBV23-1 carries the ORF label, with uncertain function. Trimming cost V 3 bases and J 1 base, with 10 bases left between them. The CDR3 extends over 15 amino acids. CDR3 bases: TGCGCCAGCAGTCAGCCAAAGGGGAGCAATCAGCCCCAGCATTTT. Amino acid sequence: CASSQPKGSNQPQHF.

The rearrangement uses TRBV19 and TRBJ2-5, with a possible D match to TRBD2 (5 bases). From germline, CDR1 is LNHDA and CDR2 SQIVND (reference sequence). CDR3 length equals 15 residues. Between the trimmed V and J ends, which lost 3 bases and 0 bases, there was a span of 11 bases. CDR3 protein: CASSIAGIDQETQYF. In DNA, the CDR3 is TGTGCCAGTAGTATTGCCGGGATTGACCAAGAGACCCAGTACTTC.

A word on this clonotype: A single base separates this from a much larger clone, so it may be a read error. No conserved phenylalanine or tryptophan ends this CDR3, so it is likely a read error. This chain connects TRBV7-2 to TRBJ2-1; D possibly corresponds to TRBD2 (6 bases). Germline V lookup: CDR1 SGHTA, CDR2 FQGNSA. This CDR3 comprises 13 residues. Between the trimmed V and J ends, which lost 3 bases and 6 bases, there was a span of 9 bases. The CDR3 nucleotides are TGTGCCAGCAGCTTCCTAGCGTTCAATGAGCAGTTCATC. Translated, it gives CASSFLAFNEQFI.

Only a few counts were recorded for this clonotype. The J gene is TRBJ2-7, the V gene TRBV14; D is unclear. V lost 1 base to trimming and J lost 5 bases, with 15 bases between them. The CDR3 length is 15 residues. Germline lookup yields CDR1 SGHDN and CDR2 FVKESK. In DNA form, the CDR3 reads TGTGCCAGCAGCCAAGTCGAAGGTCTTGGAGACGAGCAGTACTTC. Its protein product is CASSQVEGLGDEQYF.

This clonotype showed up just a few times. The rearrangement uses TRBV5-1 and TRBJ2-3; weak D call: TRBD2 (6 bases). Germline CDR1 and CDR2: SGHRS and YFSETQ. V lost 7 bases and J lost 2, with 14 bases in between. The CDR3 length is 14 residues. CDR3 nucleotides: TGCGCCAGCGGCGTGGTAGCGGACACAGATACGCAGTATTTT. Translation: CASGVVADTDTQYF.

This clonotype appeared a few times. The V gene is TRBV19, the J gene TRBJ1-2; possible D gene TRBD1, 5 bases. V shed 5 bases and J shed 4 bases, with 8 bases lying between them. The germline CDR1 and CDR2 sequences are LNHDA and SQIVND (reference sequence). The CDR3 totals 12 residues. CDR3 residues: CASSGDGYGYTF. The CDR3 nucleotides are TGTGCCAGTAGTGGGGACGGCTATGGCTACACCTTC.

On this clonotype itself: It may be a read error: a sequence one base away is much more abundant. The chain employs TRBV7-9 and TRBJ2-5, with D unclear. Trimming stripped 0 bases from V and 3 bases from J, with 5 bases between. The CDR3 runs 13 residues. CDR1 is SEHNR and CDR2 is FQNEAQ in the germline V gene (reference sequence). The CDR3 DNA is TGTGCCAGCAGCTTAGCAGGGAAAGAGACCCAGTACTTC. Protein sequence: CASSLAGKETQYF.